The 11 T cell receptor beta chains in this list originate from one sample, sequenced in a study of blood T cell repertoires in COVID-19. TCRdb keeps only in-frame clones here, not all; method: immunoSEQ multiplex PCR. In the table there are nearly 35,000 clones, about 89% of which are singletons. The specimen sequenced was peripheral blood. The receptors were sampled from a human donor in a cohort sampled during active COVID-19.

This chain joins TRBV19 and TRBJ1-2; weak D call: TRBD1 (6 bases). This CDR3 has 13 residues. Germline assignment: CDR1 LNHDA and CDR2 SQIVND (reference sequence). Trimming took 7 bases from V and 2 from J, leaving 11 bases between them. This chain's CDR3 is CASTKGGNYGYTF. The CDR3 DNA sequence: TGTGCCAGTACCAAAGGGGGAAACTATGGCTACACCTTC.

The chain uses TRBV6-6 and TRBJ2-2, with D possibly being TRBD1 (5 bases). This CDR3 has 14 residues. With 5 bases removed from V and 6 bases from J, the gap between germline ends came to 13 bases. Germline V gene lookup returns CDR1 MNHNY and CDR2 SVGAGI (reference sequence). In DNA, the CDR3 is TGTGCCAGCAGTAGCCTAGGGGTGTCCGGGGAGCTGTTTTTT. Protein product: CASSSLGVSGELFF.

The chain links TRBV28 to TRBJ1-2, with TRBD1 as a possible D gene (5 bases). The CDR3 loop spans 13 amino acids. CDR1 is MDHEN and CDR2 is SYDVKM in the germline V gene. The V and J ends lost 6 bases and 3 bases respectively, with 11 bases between them. The CDR3 region has the DNA TGTGCCAGCAGCCGGGGGACGGACTATGGCTACACCTTC. Translating gives CASSRGTDYGYTF.

This clone was picked up one time. The rearrangement joins TRBV6-6 to TRBJ1-3; D gene unclear. V was trimmed by 10 bases and J by 0 bases, leaving 13 bases between them. In germline, CDR1 is MNHNY, CDR2 SVGAGI (reference sequence). This CDR3 contains 14 residues. Here the CDR3 DNA reads TGTGCCACCACCCAAGGAGACTCTGGAAACACCATATATTTT. Protein sequence: CATTQGDSGNTIYF.

The sample holds one count of this clone. This chain joins TRBV9 and TRBJ2-3; TRBD1 might be the D (5 bases). V was pared by 0 bases and J by 6 bases, with 14 bases between. Germline V gene data show CDR1 as SGDLS and CDR2 as YYNGEE. The CDR3 totals 15 residues. The CDR3 loop is CASSVGPPKGDTQYF. Written as DNA, the CDR3 is TGTGCCAGCAGCGTAGGGCCACCTAAGGGGGATACGCAGTATTTT.

This clone was detected once. The chain couples TRBV28 to TRBJ2-2; D possibly corresponds to TRBD1 (6 bases). This CDR3 has 13 residues. V shed 6 bases and J shed 7 bases, with 12 bases lying between them. Germline CDR1 and CDR2: MDHEN and SYDVKM. CDR3 amino acids: CASREGGIGELFF. CDR3 coding DNA: TGTGCCAGCAGGGAAGGGGGAATCGGGGAGCTGTTTTTT.

The gene calls are TRBV5-1 and TRBJ2-4, with 8 bases lining up with TRBD1. Germline V gene lookup returns CDR1 SGHRS and CDR2 YFSETQ. The trim removed 4 bases at V and 8 bases at J, leaving 8 bases unmatched. The CDR3 contains 14 residues. The CDR3 here is CASSPDRERDIQYF. In DNA form, the CDR3 reads TGCGCCAGCAGCCCGGACAGGGAACGGGACATTCAGTACTTC.

The chain uses TRBV4-3 and TRBJ1-2; D ambiguous. The germline V and J ends were trimmed by 2 bases and 0 bases, with 13 bases remaining between them. Germline CDR1 LGHNA, CDR2 YSLEER. This CDR3 region has 16 residues. The CDR3 bases are TGCGCCAGCAGCCAAAGCGAACGGAGCGCTAACTATGGCTACACCTTC. As protein: CASSQSERSANYGYTF.

The J gene is TRBJ2-2, the V gene TRBV4-2, with 9 bases lining up with TRBD2. The CDR3 spans 15 residues. The trim removed 4 bases at V and 4 bases at J, leaving 4 bases unmatched. Germline values: CDR1 LGHNA, CDR2 YNFKEQ. CDR3 sequence (DNA): TGTGCCAGCAGCCGAGAACTAGCGGGCACCGGGGAGCTGTTTTTT. Its protein is CASSRELAGTGELFF.

The rearrangement links TRBV7-8 to TRBJ1-5; maybe TRBD1 (5 bases). In germline, CDR1 is SGHVS, CDR2 FQNEAQ. Trimming took 2 bases from V and 6 from J, leaving 14 bases between them. This CDR3 spans 15 amino acids. Here the CDR3 reads CASSLTRQYAQPQHF. The CDR3 DNA is TGTGCCAGCAGCTTAACAAGACAGTACGCTCAGCCCCAGCATTTT.

This clone occurred once. This chain joins TRBV19 and TRBJ1-1, with D unclear. CDR1 LNHDA and CDR2 SQIVND come from the germline V gene (reference sequence). V was clipped by 5 bases and J by 0 bases, with 7 bases between them. This CDR3 is built from 13 residues. The CDR3: CASSSQMNTEAFF. The CDR3 coding sequence is TGTGCCAGTAGTTCCCAGATGAACACTGAAGCTTTCTTT.